This T cell receptor beta chain derives from a study of CD8 T cells in ankylosing spondylitis (dated by TCRdb to 2016 to 2017). With respect to the entire study: To find TCR variants linked to disease, the study profiled T cell receptor beta repertoires in ankylosing spondylitis patients and healthy donors. Samples of peripheral blood were taken, and for ankylosing spondylitis patients, synovial fluid was collected as well. In total, the full study cohort was made up of roughly 110 healthy donors and more than 20 ankylosing spondylitis patients. Beyond this particular receptor, the publication reports: The disease-linked clones had a CD8+ phenotype and were found at relatively low frequencies in peripheral blood. Significant enrichment of the disease-linked clones was reported in matched synovial fluid samples from ankylosing spondylitis patients. Some motif variants were previously reported in synovial fluid and blood of reactive arthritis patients, suggesting common disease-initiation mechanisms. Blood from ankylosing spondylitis patients appeared to be characterized by a TCR beta motif made up of under ten highly homologous amino acid variants.

This clonotype was seen a few times. Its antigen remains undetermined. It has no much larger one-base neighbor in the sample; base qualities were not kept. These reads were obtained on an Illumina HiSeq 2500. Quantitative 5'-RACE with molecular barcodes was used to prepare TCR beta libraries. Per the authors' processing: Disease-linked TCR variants were identified with a new computational method built on a probabilistic model of VDJ rearrangement. TCRdb reprocessed the public reads (quality trimming at Q25 with fastp, clone calling with MiXCR) and kept in-frame beta chains. Duplicate CDR3 protein sequences are folded into a single record with the most common DNA and genes. TCRdb assigned the V and J calls; the authors' analysis was not used. This sample holds hundreds of thousands of distinct CDR3 sequences; 20% to 25% were observed only once. The biggest ten clones account for about an eighth of the sample.

From cysteine to phenylalanine, the CDR3 is 13 amino acids long. Here the CDR3 DNA is all that survives: 39 bases in frame from base 1. V was cut back by 5 bases and J by 10 bases, leaving a gap of 15 bases between them. The germline V gene yields SGHVS for CDR1 and FNYEAQ for CDR2. The receptor chain draws on TRBV7-6 and TRBJ2-1, with TRBD1 tentatively as D gene (5 bases match). The receptor's source is a male donor with ankylosing spondylitis or in good health (not recorded which). Sequenced material: blood, either unsorted or a sorted T cell fraction (not recorded which). CDR3 region: CASSPGWRMEQFF. Here is the DNA: TGTGCCAGCAGCCCAGGGTGGCGTATGGAGCAGTTCTTC.